These 25 T cell receptor beta chains were sequenced from one sample in a study of post-analysis software for immune sequencing data (dated by TCRdb to between 2014 and 2016). Overall study results and their limits: Significantly higher frequencies in patients than in controls were found for about five TRBV segments, including TRBV5-6, TRBV5-1 and TRBV20-1.

The library came from PCR. The sequencing machine was an Illumina HiSeq 2500. To reduce PCR and sequencing biases, unique molecular identifiers were built into the TCR beta cDNA libraries. TCRdb applied fastp at Q25 and MiXCR to the public reads, then kept only in-frame beta chains. One record per CDR3 amino acid sequence lists the most common genes and DNA. Within this sample are approximately 400,000 distinct CDR3 sequences, with around 37% of them counted one time only. Under 15% of the sample is held by the ten biggest clonotypes. For these receptors, no antigen is known. Sequenced sample: blood. These receptors all come from a girl between 5 and 17 years old with multiple sclerosis.

The table lists this clonotype with a few counts. The chain uses TRBV9 and TRBJ1-6; the D gene is possibly TRBD1 (5 bases). The CDR3 is made up of 14 amino acids. V shed 2 bases and J shed 9 bases, with 12 bases lying between them. Germline CDR1 SGDLS, CDR2 YYNGEE. The CDR3 loop is CASSVGQGGSPLHF. DNA of the CDR3: TGTGCCAGCAGCGTGGGTCAGGGTGGTTCACCCCTCCACTTT. Full variable domain (rest looked up from reference TRBV9 and TRBJ1-6): DSGVTQTPKHLITATGQRVTLRCSPRSGDLSVYWYQQSLDQGLQFLIQYYNGEERAKGNILERFSAQQFPDLHSELNLSSLELGDSALYFCASSVGQGGSPLHFGNGTRLTVT.

The chain combines TRBV3-1 with TRBJ2-5, with D uncertain. The J call is doubtful: the DNA matches TRBJ2-7 better. The CDR3 runs to 15 residues. The germline gives CDR1 LGHDT, CDR2 YNNKEL (reference sequence). The CDR3 nucleotides are TGTGCCAGCAGCCAAAACCTGGACCCTTTCTACGAGCAGTACTTC. Translation: CASSQNLDPFYEQYF.

This clonotype has just a few counts. J is TRBJ2-2 and V is TRBV7-2; 7 nucleotides agree with TRBD1. The V segment lost 11 bases and the J segment 2 bases; nucleotides outside the gene matches: 11. CDR1 SGHTA and CDR2 FQGNSA come from the germline V gene. The CDR3 runs 15 residues. CDR3 protein: CAGTPGQPNTGELFF. The CDR3 nucleotides are TGTGCCGGCACTCCGGGACAGCCCAACACCGGGGAGCTGTTTTTT.

This chain uses TRBV11-2 with TRBJ2-5; 8 bases are a match to TRBD1. The CDR3 runs 17 residues. The V segment lost 1 base and the J segment 11 bases; nucleotides outside the gene matches: 18. Per germline, CDR1 SGHAT and CDR2 FQNNGV. The CDR3 region has the DNA TGTGCCAGCAGCTTAGTCCAGACCGGGACAGGTCCACGCGGGCAGTACTTC. This encodes CASSLVQTGTGPRGQYF. The full variable domain, completed using reference TRBV11-2 and TRBJ2-5, is EAGVAQSPRYKIIEKRQSVAFWCNPISGHATLYWYQQILGQGPKLLIQFQNNGVVDDSQLPKDRFSAERLKGVDSTLKIQPAKLEDSAVYLCASSLVQTGTGPRGQYFGPGTRLLVL.

This clonotype was seen more than once but under ten times. This rearrangement joins TRBV5-1 to TRBJ2-1; D unclear. V lost 4 bases and J lost 0, with 8 bases in between. The CDR3 is made up of 14 amino acids. Germline-derived CDR1 and CDR2 are SGHRS and YFSETQ. CDR3 coding DNA: TGCGCCAGCAGCCGCGCACTCTCCTACAATGAGCAGTTCTTC. This codes for CASSRALSYNEQFF.

Note on this clonotype: An end of the junction does not agree with germline; a read error may underlie this. The V call is TRBV9, the J call TRBJ2-1, with 12 bases aligning to TRBD2. This CDR3 comprises 19 residues. Looked up from germline, CDR1 is SGDLS and CDR2 is YYNGEE. The CDR3 coding sequence is TGTGCCAGCAGCGTAAGTGTCAGCGGACTAGCGGGGTTCTACAATGGGCAGTTCTTC. Its protein product is CASSVSVSGLAGFYNGQFF.

This clonotype was picked up a small number of times. This chain uses TRBV20-1 with TRBJ2-1; TRBD1 agrees at 12 bases. Germline V CDR1 and CDR2: DFQATT, SNEGSKA (reference sequence). The ends lost 6 bases at V and 10 bases at J; junction bases unmatched: 10. CDR3 length: 14 amino acids. The CDR3, as DNA: TGCAGTGCAAACCGGGACAGGGGGCTTGGGGAGCAGTTCTTC. Its translation: CSANRDRGLGEQFF.

This clonotype was picked up a small number of times. The V and J genes are TRBV3-1 and TRBJ2-7; the D gene is possibly TRBD1 (6 bases). The CDR3 runs to 16 residues. V lost 6 bases and J lost 3, with 21 bases in between. Germline loops: CDR1 LGHDT, CDR2 YNNKEL (reference sequence). CDR3 bases: TGTGCCAGCAGTCCACAACAGGGACGCGTGGGCTACGAGCAGTACTTC. Protein product: CASSPQQGRVGYEQYF.

The chain recombines TRBV6-6 with TRBJ2-2; 16 nucleotides agree with TRBD2. This CDR3 region has 17 residues. CDR1 is MNHNY, CDR2 SVGAGI, per germline (reference sequence). V was clipped by 7 bases and J by 4 bases; unmatched bases: 6. The CDR3 loop reads CASTGLAGGLGTGELFF. The CDR3 nucleotides are TGTGCCAGCACGGGACTAGCGGGGGGGCTTGGCACCGGGGAGCTGTTTTTT.

This clonotype showed up just a few times. The J gene is TRBJ2-7, the V gene TRBV9; TRBD1 agrees at 10 bases. Unmatched junction bases numbered 2, after V lost 0 bases and J lost 2 bases. The germline V gene has CDR1 SGDLS and CDR2 YYNGEE. This CDR3 has 15 residues. The CDR3 sequence is CASSVAGTGAYEQYF. The CDR3 bases are TGTGCCAGCAGCGTAGCCGGGACAGGGGCCTACGAGCAGTACTTC.

The V and J genes are TRBV20-1 and TRBJ2-4; no definite D call. The CDR3 consists of 14 residues. CDR1 and CDR2 from the germline V gene are DFQATT and SNEGSKA (reference sequence). Trimming took 3 bases from V and 0 from J, leaving 9 bases between them. CDR3 coding DNA: TGCAGTGCTAGGGTCCCCACAGCCAAAAACATTCAGTACTTC. Its translation: CSARVPTAKNIQYF.

This sequence joins TRBV6-5 and TRBJ2-1; D may be TRBD2 (7 bases). The germline V gene has CDR1 MNHEY and CDR2 SVGAGI. V was cut by 0 bases and J by 4 bases, with 19 bases left in between. The CDR3 sequence is 18 residues long. As DNA, the CDR3 is TGTGCCAGCAGTTACTCCCCGGTCACGGGGGGCGCTTACAATGAGCAGTTCTTC. This codes for CASSYSPVTGGAYNEQFF.

The sample holds a few counts of this clonotype. The CDR3 here is CASSFGLYQPQHF. For the CDR3, the DNA is TGTGCCAGCAGCTTCGGGTTATATCAGCCCCAGCATTTT. This chain uses TRBV5-5 with TRBJ1-5; D is unresolved. CDR3 length: 13 residues. Trimming cost V 2 bases and J 5 bases, with 8 bases left between them. Germline CDR1 SGHKS, CDR2 YYEKEE (reference sequence).

This clonotype was detected only a few times. The chain carries TRBV6-1 and TRBJ2-3; 11 bases match TRBD2. Germline loops: CDR1 MNHNS, CDR2 SASEGT. V shed 2 bases, J shed 4 bases, and the junction held 8 bases outside the gene matches. This CDR3 spans 17 amino acids. CDR3 DNA sequence: TGTGCCAGCAGTGAACGGCTAGCGGGGGGAAGGTCAGATACGCAGTATTTT. Encoded protein: CASSERLAGGRSDTQYF.

J is TRBJ2-1 and V is TRBV11-2; TRBD2 agrees at 7 bases. The germline V gene has CDR1 SGHAT and CDR2 FQNNGV. V was pared by 4 bases and J by 8 bases, with 14 bases of the junction left unmatched. The CDR3 totals 16 residues. Here the CDR3 reads CASSSLGSLAGDEQFF. The CDR3 bases are TGTGCCAGCAGCTCCTTGGGCAGTCTCGCGGGGGATGAGCAGTTCTTC.

This clonotype appeared a few times. The rearrangement links TRBV4-1 to TRBJ1-2, with a tentative D call TRBD1 (6 bases). Trimming removed 1 base at V and 6 bases at J, with 12 bases between. The CDR3 covers 14 residues. Germline assignment: CDR1 MGHRA and CDR2 YSYEKL. DNA for the CDR3: TGCGCCAGCAGCCAAGTCCCCCCAGGGGATGGCTACACCTTC. It encodes CASSQVPPGDGYTF.

The J gene is TRBJ2-3, the V gene TRBV7-2, with a possible D match to TRBD2 (6 bases). CDR1 and CDR2 (germline): SGHTA, FQGNSA. V lost 6 bases, J lost 2 bases, and 15 bases lay in between. CDR3 length equals 15 residues. The DNA for the CDR3 is TGTGCCAGCAGGATAGGTGGGGGGTCCACAGATACGCAGTATTTT. This gives the protein CASRIGGGSTDTQYF.

This clonotype was seen a few times. The rearrangement uses TRBV20-1 and TRBJ1-2, with a weak D call TRBD1 (6 bases). V was trimmed by 7 bases and J by 0 bases, leaving 12 bases between them. The CDR3 spans 13 residues. The V gene's germline CDR1 is DFQATT and CDR2 SNEGSKA (reference sequence). This chain's CDR3 is CSVLDRANYGYTF. As DNA, the CDR3 is TGCAGTGTCTTGGACAGAGCTAACTATGGCTACACCTTC.

This rearrangement joins TRBV20-1 to TRBJ2-2, with a possible D match to TRBD2 (7 bases). Looked up from germline, CDR1 is DFQATT and CDR2 is SNEGSKA (reference sequence). Trimming removed 4 bases from V and 4 bases from J, with 16 bases in between. CDR3 length: 15 residues. The CDR3 sequence is CSANGGGHATGELFF. The CDR3 nucleotides read TGCAGTGCTAATGGGGGGGGGCATGCCACCGGGGAGCTGTTTTTT.

Only a few counts were recorded for this clonotype. V is TRBV4-1 and J is TRBJ1-2; D is ambiguous. CDR1 and CDR2 (germline): MGHRA, YSYEKL. The CDR3 spans 15 residues. V shed 0 bases and J shed 4 bases, with 12 bases lying between them. The CDR3 spells CASSQEGGILYGYTF. CDR3 nucleotides: TGCGCCAGCAGCCAAGAGGGAGGGATTCTCTATGGCTACACCTTC.

This clonotype was seen only a few times. The rearrangement joins TRBV10-3 to TRBJ2-3; 9 positions agree with TRBD2. The CDR3 covers 16 residues. V dropped 2 bases and J dropped 2; count of bases not matched to a gene: 5. The germline V gene encodes CDR1 ENHRY and CDR2 SYGVKD. This chain's CDR3 is CAISEGGLALTDTQYF. The CDR3 DNA is TGTGCCATCAGTGAGGGAGGACTAGCGCTCACAGATACGCAGTATTTT.

This clonotype occurred a few times. The gene calls are TRBV12-3 or TRBV12-4 and TRBJ2-1; 12 bases fit TRBD2. V dropped 7 bases and J dropped 8; count of bases not matched to a gene: 12. This CDR3 has 16 residues. The chain's CDR3 is CASTPPPSGGADEQFF. Here the CDR3 DNA reads TGTGCCAGCACCCCACCCCCTAGCGGGGGGGCCGATGAGCAGTTCTTC.

The chain couples TRBV6-5 to TRBJ1-6; D unresolved. V dropped 2 bases and J dropped 8 bases, with 13 bases sitting between them. Germline V lookup: CDR1 MNHEY, CDR2 SVGAGI. CDR3 length: 15 residues. CDR3 DNA: TGTGCCAGCAGTTACAGTCCAACGGGTGATTCACCCCTCCACTTT. Amino acids: CASSYSPTGDSPLHF.

Ten or more counts support this clonotype. V gene TRBV4-1 combines with J gene TRBJ1-2, with a possible D match to TRBD1 (6 bases). This CDR3 spans 15 amino acids. V lost 4 bases, J lost 3 bases, and 15 bases lay in between. The V gene's germline CDR1 is MGHRA and CDR2 YSYEKL. As DNA, the CDR3 is TGCGCCAGCAGCCGACCAGAGGGGGATTACTATGGCTACACCTTC. This codes for CASSRPEGDYYGYTF.

This clonotype was counted a few times. This chain links TRBV28 with TRBJ1-2; 7 bases are a match to TRBD1. The CDR3 loop spans 15 amino acids. In germline, CDR1 is MDHEN, CDR2 SYDVKM. Losses at the gene ends were 6 bases for V and 4 bases for J; bases not matched to a gene: 11. CDR3 sequence reads: CASRATSGTVYGYTF. The CDR3 DNA is TGTGCCAGCAGAGCCACCTCCGGGACAGTCTATGGCTACACCTTC.